This record looks at one TCR beta chain sequence and its context. Its specificity is unknown. Libraries were prepared by immunoSEQ multiplex PCR; TCRdb keeps only in-frame clonotypes and omits some of them. The sample shows under 150,000 clones, under 95% of them seen only once. CDR3 length: 16 amino acids. Trimming cost V 2 bases and J 0 bases, with 10 bases left between them. Germline V CDR1 and CDR2: SNHLY, FYNNEI. These data come from a study of T cell responses to AZD1222 COVID-19 vaccine. Study-wide results and caveats: Across the whole spike, CD4 TCRs peaked at regions 160-218 and 743-854. The study identified only a handful of AZD1222 recipients as seropositive at baseline. Repertoire samples came only from after the peak T cell response.

Sequences were derived from peripheral blood, sampled on day 0 of AZD1222 vaccination. The rearrangement links TRBV2 to TRBJ2-2; D is undetermined. This TCR derives from an adult in good health. The CDR3 reads CASSETRVPNTGELFF. DNA for the CDR3: TGTGCCAGCAGTGAAACCCGGGTTCCGAACACCGGGGAGCTGTTTTTT.